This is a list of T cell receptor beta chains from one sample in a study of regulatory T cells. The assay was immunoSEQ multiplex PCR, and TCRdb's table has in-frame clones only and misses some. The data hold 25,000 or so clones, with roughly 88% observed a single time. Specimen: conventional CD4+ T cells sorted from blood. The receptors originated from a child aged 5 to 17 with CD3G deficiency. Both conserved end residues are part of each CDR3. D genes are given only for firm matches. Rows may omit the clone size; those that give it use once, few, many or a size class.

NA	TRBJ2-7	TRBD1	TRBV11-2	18	TGTGCCAGCAGCTTCGGACAGGGGGGAGTAGCAGCTTCCTACGAGCAGTACTTC	CASSFGQGGVAASYEQYF
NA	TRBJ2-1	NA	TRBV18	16	TGTGCCAGCTCACCACCTGGGACGGGGGCCTACAATGAGCAGTTCTTC	CASSPPGTGAYNEQFF
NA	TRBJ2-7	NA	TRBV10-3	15	TGTGCCACCTCCCCGGGGCCGTGGGGAGGTTACGAGCAGTACTTC	CATSPGPWGGYEQYF
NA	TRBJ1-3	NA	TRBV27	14	TGTGCCAGCGACCTTAGGTGCAGAGGAAACACCATATATTTT	CASDLRCRGNTIYF
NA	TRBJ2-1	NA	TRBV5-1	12	TGCGCCAGCAGCTTGGAGAGGTCGCCCCAGTTCTTC	CASSLERSPQFF
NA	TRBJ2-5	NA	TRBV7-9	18	TGTGCCAGCAGCTTAATCCCCAAGTTTAGCGGAGGGCAAGAGACCCAGTACTTC	CASSLIPKFSGGQETQYF
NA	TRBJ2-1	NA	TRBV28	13	TGTGCCAGCAGTTTACGGAGCCACAATGAGCAGTTCTTC	CASSLRSHNEQFF
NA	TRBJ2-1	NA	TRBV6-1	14	TGTGCCAGCAGACGGGGTCCGCGGGAAAGTGAGCAGTTCTTC	CASRRGPRESEQFF
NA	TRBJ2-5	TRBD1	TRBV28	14	TGTGCCAGCAGTCGGACAGGGAGAGGTGGGACCCAGTACTTC	CASSRTGRGGTQYF
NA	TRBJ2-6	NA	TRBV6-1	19	TGTGCCAGCAGTGCAGAAGCTGGGGAGGTGCTCTCTGGGGCCAACGTCCTGACTTTC	CASSAEAGEVLSGANVLTF
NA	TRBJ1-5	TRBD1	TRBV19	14	TGTGCCAGTAGTATCCGACAGGGAGGTCAGCCCCAGCATTTT	CASSIRQGGQPQHF
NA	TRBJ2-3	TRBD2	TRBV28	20	TGTGCCAGCAGTTTGTCGCGGCGTACAGTGAGCGGGATTAGTGCAGATACGCAGTATTTT	CASSLSRRTVSGISADTQYF
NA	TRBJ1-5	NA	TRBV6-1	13	TGTGCCAGCAGTACCAGGGGTGGCCAGCCCCAGCATTTT	CASSTRGGQPQHF
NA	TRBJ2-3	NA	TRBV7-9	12	TGTGCCAGCAGCACAGTAGACGCTACGCAGTATTTT	CASSTVDATQYF
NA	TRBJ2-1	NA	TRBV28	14	TGTGCCAGCAGTTTAAACCCCAATCGGAATGAGCAGTTCTTC	CASSLNPNRNEQFF
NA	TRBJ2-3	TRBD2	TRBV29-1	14	TGCAGCGTTGCTAGCGGGAGGGAGACAGATACGCAGTATTTT	CSVASGRETDTQYF
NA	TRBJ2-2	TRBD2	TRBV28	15	TGTGCCAGCAGTCGGACGTGGGGACTAGCCGGGGAGCTGTTTTTT	CASSRTWGLAGELFF
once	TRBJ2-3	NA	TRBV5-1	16	TGCGCCAGCAGCTTTAGCCCGACAGCCCGTCTAGATACGCAGTATTTT	CASSFSPTARLDTQYF
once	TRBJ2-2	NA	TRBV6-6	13	TGTGCCAGCAGTTACTCGGGTCCCGGGGAGCTGTTTTTT	CASSYSGPGELFF
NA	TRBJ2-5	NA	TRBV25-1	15	TGTGCCAGCAGTGAATCGGCGGCAGCACAAGAGACCCAGTACTTC	CASSESAAAQETQYF
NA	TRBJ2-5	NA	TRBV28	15	TGTGCCAGCAGTTTTTGGAGGAAGGGGAAGGAGACCCAGTACTTC	CASSFWRKGKETQYF
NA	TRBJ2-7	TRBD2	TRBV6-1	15	TGTGCCAGCAGTGGGACTAGCGGGAGTACCTACGAGCAGTACTTC	CASSGTSGSTYEQYF
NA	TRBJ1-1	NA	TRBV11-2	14	TGTGCCAGCAGCTTGGGGGTAAGGGACACTGAAGCTTTCTTT	CASSLGVRDTEAFF
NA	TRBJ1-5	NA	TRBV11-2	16	TGTGCCAGCAGCTCGTCCCGGGATCATAGCAATCAGCCCCAGCATTTT	CASSSSRDHSNQPQHF
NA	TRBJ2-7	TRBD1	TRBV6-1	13	TGTGCCAGCAGTGGACAGGGGAAGTACGAGCAGTACTTC	CASSGQGKYEQYF
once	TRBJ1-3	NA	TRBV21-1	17	TGTGCCAGCAGCAAAGTTGGGAACAGGGGTTCGGGAAACACCATATATTTT	CASSKVGNRGSGNTIYF
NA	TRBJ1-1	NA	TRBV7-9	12	TGTGCCAGCAGCTTTAAGAACACTGAAGCTTTCTTT	CASSFKNTEAFF
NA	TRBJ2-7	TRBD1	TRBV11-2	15	TGTGCCAGCAGCTTCGACAGGGCGCTGTCCTACGAGCAGTACTTC	CASSFDRALSYEQYF
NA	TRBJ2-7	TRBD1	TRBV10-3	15	TGTGCCATCAGTGAGGGGGGACAGGGAGGCTACGAGCAGTACTTC	CAISEGGQGGYEQYF
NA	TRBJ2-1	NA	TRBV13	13	TGTGCCAGCAGCCTAACAAAGCACAATGAGCAGTTCTTC	CASSLTKHNEQFF
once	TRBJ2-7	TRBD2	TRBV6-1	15	TGTGCCAGCAGTGACCAGACTAGCGGGAGACGAGAGCAGTACTTC	CASSDQTSGRREQYF
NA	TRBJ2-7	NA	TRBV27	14	TGTGCCAGCAGTTTGAAGCAGGGCCCCTACGAGCAGTACTTC	CASSLKQGPYEQYF
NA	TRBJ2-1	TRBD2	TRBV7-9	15	TGTGCCAGCAGCTTAGAAGCGGGAGGGCCTGTTGAGCAGTTCTTC	CASSLEAGGPVEQFF
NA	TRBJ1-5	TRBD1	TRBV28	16	TGTGCCAGCAGCCCACCCCAGGGGGCATACAATCAGCCCCAGCATTTT	CASSPPQGAYNQPQHF
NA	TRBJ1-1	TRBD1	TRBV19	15	TGTGCCAGTAGTGCAAAGGACAGGGGGAACACTGAAGCTTTCTTT	CASSAKDRGNTEAFF
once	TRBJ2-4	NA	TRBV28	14	TGTGCCAGCAGTTTACGGGTAGCCAAAAACATTCAGTACTTC	CASSLRVAKNIQYF
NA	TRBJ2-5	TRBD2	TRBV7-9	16	TGTGCCAGCAGTCAAGCGGGAGGCCCCCCCCCAGAGACCCAGTACTTC	CASSQAGGPPPETQYF
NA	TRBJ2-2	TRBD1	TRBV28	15	TGTGCCAGCAGTCGGACAGGGGGAAACACCGGGGAGCTGTTTTTT	CASSRTGGNTGELFF
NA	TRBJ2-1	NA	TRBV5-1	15	TGCGCCAGCAGCTCGACGGGAAGAGGGGGGTATGAGCAGTTCTTC	CASSSTGRGGYEQFF
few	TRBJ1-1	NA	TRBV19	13	TGTGCCAGTAGTATAAGGGACAACGGTGAAGCTTTCTTT	CASSIRDNGEAFF
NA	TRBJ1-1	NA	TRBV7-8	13	TGTGCCAGCAGCTTAGGGGGGGGAACCGGGGCTTTCTTT	CASSLGGGTGAFF
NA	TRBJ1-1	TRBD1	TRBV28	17	TGTGCCAGCAGTCACCGGACAGGGGGCGGGTTGAACACTGAAGCTTTCTTT	CASSHRTGGGLNTEAFF
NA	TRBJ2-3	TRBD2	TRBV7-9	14	TGTGCCAGCAGCTCGGGACTAGCGACAGATACGCAGTATTTT	CASSSGLATDTQYF